Below, 21 T cell receptor beta chains from the same sample are listed, as sequenced in a study of preoperative IRX-2 immunotherapy in early breast cancer. Only in-frame clones appear in the TCRdb table, and some are missing; sequencing was by immunoSEQ multiplex PCR. The sample lists tens of thousands of clones; around 80% were seen once. Regarding treatment: preoperative locoregional IRX-2 cytokine immunotherapy. The specimen comprised lymph node tissue, sampled after IRX-2 immunotherapy. The receptors derive from a human donor with breast cancer.

This rearrangement joins TRBV6-8 to TRBJ2-1, with D hard to call. The CDR3 sequence is 13 residues long. Germline CDR1 reads MNHGY; CDR2 reads SAAAGT. V shed 5 bases and J shed 4 bases, with 9 bases lying between them. The CDR3 protein is CASSQTGYNEQFF. The CDR3 region has the DNA TGTGCCAGCAGTCAGACTGGGTACAATGAGCAGTTCTTC.

This clone occurred once. V usage is TRBV11-3 and J usage is TRBJ2-6; TRBD1 aligns across 8 bases. J gave up 0 bases and V 5 bases, and 6 bases lay outside the gene matches. Per germline, CDR1 SGHNT and CDR2 YENEEA. This CDR3 is built from 17 residues. The CDR3 is CASSLRTGSSGANVLTF. The CDR3 DNA is TGTGCCAGCAGCCTACGGACAGGGAGCTCTGGGGCCAACGTCCTGACTTTC.

This clone is medium-sized in the sample. CDR3 DNA sequence: TGTGCCAGCAGCGCGTCCGCTTCGGGTAGCAGCAACAAAAACATTCAGTACTTC. Translation gives CASSASASGSSNKNIQYF. This chain connects TRBV11-3 to TRBJ2-4; the D is unclear. Trimming pared 5 bases from V and 3 bases from J, leaving 23 bases between. The CDR3 has 18 residues. The V gene's germline CDR1 is SGHNT and CDR2 YENEEA.

The gene calls are TRBV7-6 and TRBJ2-7, with TRBD2 matching 11 bases. V shed 3 bases, J shed 3 bases, and the junction held 4 bases outside the gene matches. The CDR3 spans 15 residues. The germline V gene has CDR1 SGHVS and CDR2 FNYEAQ. CDR3 residues: CASSFVAGGVYEQYF. CDR3 nucleotides: TGTGCCAGCAGCTTCGTAGCGGGAGGGGTCTACGAGCAGTACTTC.

V usage is TRBV9 and J usage is TRBJ1-5; D possibly corresponds to TRBD1 (6 bases). The CDR3 extends over 15 amino acids. Germline CDR1 reads SGDLS; CDR2 reads YYNGEE. Trimming stripped 5 bases from V and 4 bases from J, with 16 bases between. CDR3 region: CASSPQGPRNQPQHF. CDR3 coding DNA: TGTGCCAGCAGTCCTCAGGGGCCTCGGAATCAGCCCCAGCATTTT. Together with reference TRBV9 and TRBJ1-5, the CDR3 gives the full variable domain: DSGVTQTPKHLITATGQRVTLRCSPRSGDLSVYWYQQSLDQGLQFLIQYYNGEERAKGNILERFSAQQFPDLHSELNLSSLELGDSALYFCASSPQGPRNQPQHFGDGTRLSIL.

The DNA of the CDR3 is TGTGCCAGTAGCCGCGGACGGACTAATGAAAAACTGTTTTTT. This translates into CASSRGRTNEKLFF. This chain links TRBV19 with TRBJ1-4, with D uncertain. In germline, CDR1 is LNHDA, CDR2 SQIVND (reference sequence). V lost 6 bases to trimming and J lost 2 bases, with 10 bases between them. This CDR3 spans 14 amino acids.

In its sample, this clone ranks as medium-sized. V gene TRBV11-3 combines with J gene TRBJ1-3; the D gene is possibly TRBD1 (5 bases). Trimming shortened V by 3 bases and J by 2 bases, and 14 bases separated the two germline ends. The germline V gene has CDR1 SGHNT and CDR2 YENEEA. The CDR3 runs to 16 residues. The CDR3 DNA is TGTGCCAGCAGCTTGTCCCCGCGGGGCACTGGAAACACCATATATTTT. Amino acids: CASSLSPRGTGNTIYF.

This chain uses TRBV28 with TRBJ2-7, with D perhaps given as TRBD1 or TRBD2 (6 bases each). The germline CDR1 and CDR2 sequences are MDHEN and SYDVKM. V was pared by 2 bases and J by 6 bases, with 14 bases between. CDR3 length equals 14 residues. As DNA, the CDR3 is TGTGCCAGCAGTTTAGCGGGGACAAGTAGCGAGCAGTACTTC. Residues: CASSLAGTSSEQYF. Full variable domain (remainder filled in from reference TRBV28 and TRBJ2-7): DVKVTQSSRYLVKRTGEKVFLECVQDMDHENMFWYRQDPGLGLRLIYFSYDVKMKEKGDIPEGYSVSREKKERFSLILESASTNQTSMYLCASSLAGTSSEQYFGPGTRLTVT.

The V gene is TRBV29-1, the J gene TRBJ1-1, with 7 bases identical to TRBD1. CDR1 and CDR2 (germline): SQVTM, ANQGSEA. The V gene end was trimmed by 5 bases and the J gene end by 4 bases; junction bases not matched to a gene: 7. The CDR3 is made up of 13 amino acids. CDR3 in DNA: TGCAGCGTTAAATGGGCAGGGGGCACTGAAGCTTTCTTT. Translated, it gives CSVKWAGGTEAFF.

The V gene is TRBV14, the J gene TRBJ1-2; D call uncertain. V lost 0 bases to trimming and J lost 6 bases, with 20 bases between them. The V gene's germline CDR1 is SGHDN and CDR2 FVKESK. This CDR3 has 17 residues. Here the CDR3 DNA reads TGTGCCAGCAGCCAAGATGGGAGAAGAGGCGTAGTGGATGGCTACACCTTC. Translating gives CASSQDGRRGVVDGYTF.

The chain uses TRBV19 and TRBJ1-2, with TRBD1 identical over 7 bases. This CDR3 spans 13 amino acids. Losses at the gene ends were 8 bases for V and 6 bases for J; bases not matched to a gene: 9. The germline V gene has CDR1 LNHDA and CDR2 SQIVND (reference sequence). The CDR3 nucleotides read TGTGCCAGTGCTACGCGACAGGGTAATGGCTACACCTTC. Protein sequence: CASATRQGNGYTF.

The J gene is TRBJ2-6, the V gene TRBV19; 8 bases align to TRBD1. This CDR3 is 18 amino acids long. Trimming cost V 3 bases and J 0 bases; bases outside gene matches: 7. Germline V lookup: CDR1 LNHDA, CDR2 SQIVND (reference sequence). CDR3 nucleotides: TGTGCCAGTAGTATTGGGCCCGACAGGGGCTCTGGGGCCAACGTCCTGACTTTC. It specifies CASSIGPDRGSGANVLTF.

This chain links TRBV6-8 with TRBJ1-5; D is unresolved. The V gene lost 10 bases and the J gene lost 1 base, with 11 bases spanning the gap. The CDR3 has 13 amino acids. The V gene's germline CDR1 is MNHGY and CDR2 SAAAGT. The CDR3 loop reads CAISCRSNQPQHF. DNA for the CDR3: TGTGCCATCTCTTGTCGGAGCAATCAGCCCCAGCATTTT.

This rearrangement joins TRBV7-8 to TRBJ1-2, with 7 positions matching TRBD1. The junction had 9 bases not matched to a gene; V was cut back by 5 bases and J by 6 bases. The CDR3 has 14 amino acids. Germline V gene lookup returns CDR1 SGHVS and CDR2 FQNEAQ. For the CDR3, the DNA is TGTGCCAGCAGCGCGCGAACAGGGGTGGATGGCTACACCTTC. Its protein product is CASSARTGVDGYTF.

V and J are TRBV19 and TRBJ1-1; D uncertain. Per the germline V gene, CDR1 is LNHDA and CDR2 is SQIVND (reference sequence). The CDR3 contains 13 residues. V lost 5 bases and J 4 bases, leaving 11 bases between the germline ends. CDR3 in DNA: TGTGCCAGTAGTGGGGTCTCCGGCACTGAAGCTTTCTTT. The encoded protein is CASSGVSGTEAFF.

The genes are TRBV7-6 and TRBJ2-5; D ambiguous. The germline V gene encodes CDR1 SGHVS and CDR2 FNYEAQ. The CDR3 has 16 residues. Trimming took off 1 base at V and 0 bases at J, with 12 bases between the two ends. In DNA, the CDR3 is TGTGCCAGCAGCTTAGGTTGGCTGCCGTACCAAGAGACCCAGTACTTC. This gives the protein CASSLGWLPYQETQYF.

This clone turned up a few times. V is TRBV11-3 and J is TRBJ2-6; D remains ambiguous. This CDR3 contains 17 residues. Trimming stripped 1 base from V and 2 bases from J, with 12 bases between. The germline CDR1 and CDR2 sequences are SGHNT and YENEEA. This CDR3 is CASSLVQLQTGANVLTF. Here the CDR3 DNA reads TGTGCCAGCAGCTTAGTACAACTCCAGACTGGGGCCAACGTCCTGACTTTC.

J is TRBJ2-3 and V is TRBV18; no clear D gene. V was trimmed by 4 bases and J by 2 bases, leaving 7 bases between them. CDR1 KGHSH and CDR2 LQKENI come from the germline V gene. This CDR3 comprises 13 residues. CDR3 residues: CASSRTNTDTQYF. CDR3 coding DNA: TGTGCCAGCTCACGAACTAACACAGATACGCAGTATTTT.

In nucleotides, the CDR3 is TGTGCCAGCAGCTTACAGCAAGGCACCTACAATGAGCAGTTCTTC. Translated: CASSLQQGTYNEQFF. This chain uses TRBV11-3 with TRBJ2-1, with no clear D. Per the germline V gene, CDR1 is SGHNT and CDR2 is YENEEA. The CDR3 consists of 15 residues. V lost 2 bases and J lost 2, with 10 bases in between. Using reference TRBV11-3 and TRBJ2-1 for the parts outside the CDR3, the full variable domain is EAGVVQSPRYKIIEKKQPVAFWCNPISGHNTLYWYLQNLGQGPELLIRYENEEAVDDSQLPKDRFSAERLKGVDSTLKIQPAELGDSAVYLCASSLQQGTYNEQFFGPGTRLTVL.

This chain joins TRBV30 and TRBJ2-3; TRBD2 agrees at 7 bases. Trimming cost V 2 bases and J 2 bases; bases outside gene matches: 4. CDR3 length equals 14 residues. The germline gives CDR1 GTSNPN, CDR2 SVGIG (reference sequence). CDR3 DNA sequence: TGTGCCTGGAGTCGGGGGGAATACACAGATACGCAGTATTTT. It yields the protein CAWSRGEYTDTQYF.

The chain carries TRBV11-3 and TRBJ1-4; D may be TRBD1 (5 bases). Trimming removed 3 bases from V and 8 bases from J, with 19 bases in between. From germline, CDR1 is SGHNT and CDR2 YENEEA. CDR3 size: 16 residues. Here the CDR3 reads CASSFKGAAVGEKLFF. The CDR3 bases are TGTGCCAGCAGCTTCAAAGGGGCGGCCGTAGGGGAAAAACTGTTTTTT.